Presented here are 29 T cell receptor beta chains from one specimen sequenced in a study of blood T cell repertoires in COVID-19. Some clones are missing from TCRdb's copy, which holds only in-frame ones; the method was immunoSEQ multiplex PCR. The data show 390,000 or so clones, around 83% seen once. The sequencing input was PBMCs or T cells enriched from blood (not recorded which). These receptors were collected from a woman in her 50s who had recovered from COVID-19.

This clone is a singleton in its sample. The rearrangement joins TRBV9 to TRBJ1-2; the match to TRBD1 covers 7 bases. The CDR3 consists of 15 residues. Trimming at V came to 4 bases and at J to 5 bases, leaving 11 bases not matched to a gene. Germline V gene sequence: CDR1 SGDLS, CDR2 YYNGEE. CDR3 region: CASSPDFRGEYGYTF. DNA for the CDR3: TGTGCCAGCAGCCCCGACTTCAGGGGGGAATATGGCTACACCTTC. Drawing the rest from reference TRBV9 and TRBJ1-2, the complete variable domain is DSGVTQTPKHLITATGQRVTLRCSPRSGDLSVYWYQQSLDQGLQFLIQYYNGEERAKGNILERFSAQQFPDLHSELNLSSLELGDSALYFCASSPDFRGEYGYTFGSGTRLTVV.

The genes are TRBV29-1 and TRBJ2-7, with 9 positions matching TRBD1. After removal of 4 bases from V and 6 bases from J, the junction contained 10 bases not matched to a gene. The germline V gene has CDR1 SQVTM and CDR2 ANQGSEA. This CDR3 contains 14 residues. CDR3 nucleotides: TGCAGCGTTGCTCCCGGGACAGGGAGGAGCGAGCAGTACTTC. It translates to CSVAPGTGRSEQYF.

The chain recombines TRBV20-1 with TRBJ2-7; possible D gene TRBD2, 7 bases. V lost 7 bases and J lost 6, with 13 bases in between. This CDR3 region has 11 residues. The germline gives CDR1 DFQATT, CDR2 SNEGSKA (reference sequence). CDR3 loop: CSGSGGLEQYF. The CDR3 nucleotides are TGCAGTGGATCGGGGGGCCTCGAGCAGTACTTC.

V usage is TRBV19 and J usage is TRBJ1-1; D is unclear. The V gene lost 4 bases and the J gene lost 4 bases, with 13 bases spanning the gap. Germline loops: CDR1 LNHDA, CDR2 SQIVND (reference sequence). This CDR3 is 14 amino acids long. CDR3 nucleotide sequence: TGTGCCAGTAGTAGTAGGATTGAGGCCACTGAAGCTTTCTTT. It specifies CASSSRIEATEAFF.

This clone was picked up one time. The gene calls are TRBV12-3 or TRBV12-4 and TRBJ1-4; weak D call: TRBD1 (6 bases). V was clipped by 6 bases and J by 8 bases, with 13 bases between them. The CDR3 totals 13 residues. CDR3 DNA sequence: TGTGCCAGCAGCCCAGAGGGGGGGGAAAAACTGTTTTTT. Its protein product is CASSPEGGEKLFF.

The gene calls are TRBV7-2 and TRBJ2-1; TRBD2 agrees at 9 bases. V lost 1 base to trimming and J lost 11 bases; unmatched junction nucleotides: 6. The CDR3 is 14 residues long. Germline CDR1 SGHTA, CDR2 FQGNSA. This CDR3 reads CASSLGLAAAQQFF. The CDR3 nucleotides are TGTGCCAGCAGCTTAGGACTAGCGGCCGCTCAGCAGTTCTTC.

The chain combines TRBV19 with TRBJ1-5; 8 bases are shared with TRBD1. Germline trimming cut 5 bases from V and 3 bases from J; bases unmatched to any gene: 15. The CDR3 length is 18 residues. In germline, CDR1 is LNHDA, CDR2 SQIVND (reference sequence). CDR3 nucleotide sequence: TGTGCCAGTAGTCCCGACATACCGGGACAGGTCCTCAATCAGCCCCAGCATTTT. This codes for CASSPDIPGQVLNQPQHF.

The J gene is TRBJ2-7, the V gene TRBV12-5, with TRBD2 matching over 7 bases. There are 16 residues in the CDR3. The J segment lost 2 bases and the V segment lost 5 bases, leaving 12 bases of the junction unmatched. Germline V CDR1 and CDR2: LGHNT, FRNRAP. The CDR3 sequence is CASGPGGGTVTYEQYF. The DNA of the CDR3 is TGTGCTAGTGGTCCGGGGGGAGGGACTGTAACCTACGAGCAGTACTTC.

The chain combines TRBV7-9 with TRBJ1-2; D might be TRBD1 (5 bases). CDR1 SEHNR and CDR2 FQNEAQ come from the germline V gene (reference sequence). The CDR3 covers 12 residues. V was pared by 1 base and J by 6 bases, with 6 bases between. The CDR3 spells CASSLEQDGYTF. The CDR3 region has the DNA TGTGCCAGCAGCTTAGAACAGGATGGCTACACCTTC.

This clone was recorded once. V is TRBV9 and J is TRBJ1-5, with D maybe TRBD1 (5 bases). Germline assignment: CDR1 SGDLS and CDR2 YYNGEE. The CDR3 covers 15 residues. Trimming took off 3 bases at V and 1 base at J, with 11 bases between the two ends. CDR3 sequence: CASSGREGSNQPQHF. In DNA, the CDR3 is TGTGCCAGCAGCGGCAGGGAGGGGAGCAATCAGCCCCAGCATTTT.

The chain employs TRBV3-1 (or the pseudogene TRBV3-2) and TRBJ2-7; D is unclear. The CDR3 is 11 amino acids. Germline V CDR1 and CDR2: LGHDT, YNNKEL (reference sequence). Between the trimmed V and J ends, which lost 5 bases and 2 bases, there was a span of 4 bases. The CDR3 loop is CASSGPYEQYF. DNA of the CDR3: TGTGCCAGCAGCGGCCCCTACGAGCAGTACTTC.

V is TRBV7-3 and J is TRBJ2-3, with 11 bases fitting TRBD2. Germline trimming cut 0 bases from V and 8 bases from J; bases unmatched to any gene: 10. Germline V gene sequence: CDR1 SGHTA, CDR2 FQGTGA. The CDR3 contains 17 residues. The CDR3 DNA reads as TGTGCCAGCAGCTTAACCCCCCTAGCGGGAGGCCAAGGTACGCAGTATTTT. Translated: CASSLTPLAGGQGTQYF.

V and J are TRBV7-2 and TRBJ1-2, with 11 bases matching TRBD1. This CDR3 region has 17 residues. The germline V gene has CDR1 SGHTA and CDR2 FQGNSA. V dropped 2 bases and J dropped 6; count of bases not matched to a gene: 11. The CDR3 DNA reads TGTGCCAGCAGCTTAAGCGTAGGACAGGGGGCTGGGGATGGCTACACCTTC. It specifies CASSLSVGQGAGDGYTF. Full variable domain (outside the CDR3, taken from reference TRBV7-2 and TRBJ1-2): GAGVSQSPSNKVTEKGKDVELRCDPISGHTALYWYRQSLGQGLEFLIYFQGNSAPDKSGLPSDRFSAERTGGSVSTLTIQRTQQEDSAVYLCASSLSVGQGAGDGYTFGSGTRLTVV.

The genes are TRBV6-2 or TRBV6-3 and TRBJ2-1; the match to TRBD2 covers 11 bases. The CDR3 runs 16 residues. Unmatched junction bases numbered 3, after V lost 4 bases and J lost 1 base. The germline V gene has CDR1 MNHEY and CDR2 SVGEGT. The CDR3 loop reads CASSFRLAGSYNEQFF. The CDR3 bases are TGTGCCAGCAGTTTCCGACTAGCGGGATCCTACAATGAGCAGTTCTTC.

The chain has TRBV19 and TRBJ2-3; no reliable D call. CDR1 and CDR2 (germline): LNHDA, SQIVND (reference sequence). Trimming left V 3 bases short and J 5 bases short, with 9 bases between. The CDR3 extends over 13 amino acids. CDR3 sequence (DNA): TGTGCCAGTAGTATTTATGGCGGAGATACGCAGTATTTT. Amino acid sequence: CASSIYGGDTQYF.

The rearrangement links TRBV7-8 to TRBJ2-1; D might be TRBD2 (7 bases). The V end was cut by 3 bases, the J end by 0 bases, with 12 bases between. CDR3 length: 16 amino acids. Germline loops: CDR1 SGHVS, CDR2 FQNEAQ. The CDR3 DNA sequence: TGTGCCAGCAGCTTCGGGGGGCCGAGCTCCTACAATGAGCAGTTCTTC. This sequence encodes CASSFGGPSSYNEQFF.

As concerns this clone: A read error may produce the germline difference seen at one junction end. The J gene is TRBJ2-1, the V gene TRBV2, with 7 bases identical to TRBD1. Germline lookup yields CDR1 SNHLY and CDR2 FYNNEI. The CDR3 extends over 13 amino acids. CDR3: CASSSVKQGMAVF. CDR3 bases: TGTGCCAGCAGTTCCGTTAAACAGGGGATGGCTGTCTTC.

This chain links TRBV5-8 with TRBJ1-2, with a tentative D call TRBD1 (6 bases). V was pared by 0 bases and J by 4 bases, with 7 bases between. The CDR3 covers 13 residues. Germline CDR1 reads SGHTS; CDR2 reads YDEGEE. The CDR3 reads CASSLDRVYGYTF. CDR3 DNA: TGTGCCAGCAGCTTGGACAGGGTCTATGGCTACACCTTC.

V and J are TRBV5-4 and TRBJ1-2; TRBD1 might be the D (6 bases). CDR3 length: 15 amino acids. V lost 3 bases and J 3 bases, leaving 15 bases between the germline ends. The germline gives CDR1 SGHNT, CDR2 YYREEE (reference sequence). The DNA for the CDR3 is TGTGCCAGCAGCTACATGGGGGGGGCGGACTATGGCTACACCTTC. Its translation is CASSYMGGADYGYTF.

The chain carries TRBV11-1 and TRBJ2-7, with 7 nucleotides matching TRBD2. The V segment lost 5 bases and the J segment 0 bases; nucleotides outside the gene matches: 7. The length of the CDR3 is 15 residues. Germline values: CDR1 SGHAT, CDR2 FQDESV (reference sequence). In DNA form, the CDR3 reads TGTGCCAGCAGCCGCGTAGCGGGTGGCTCCTACGAGCAGTACTTC. Translation: CASSRVAGGSYEQYF.

CDR3 region: CASAGSMNTEAFF. The CDR3 DNA reads TGCGCCAGCGCGGGGTCCATGAACACTGAAGCTTTCTTT. J is TRBJ1-1 and V is TRBV4-1; D gene uncertain. The germline V gene encodes CDR1 MGHRA and CDR2 YSYEKL. The CDR3 covers 13 residues. V was clipped by 8 bases and J by 0 bases, with 10 bases between them.

The rearrangement links TRBV5-5 to TRBJ2-5; possibly TRBD2 for D (6 bases). The CDR3 sequence is 13 residues long. Germline V CDR1 and CDR2: SGHKS, YYEKEE (reference sequence). Trimming shortened V by 4 bases and J by 3 bases, and 10 bases separated the two germline ends. CDR3 protein: CASSPRLEETQYF. CDR3 DNA sequence: TGTGCCAGCAGCCCCCGACTAGAAGAGACCCAGTACTTC.

This chain joins TRBV13 and TRBJ1-1; a weak D match, TRBD1 (5 bases). The CDR3 loop spans 14 amino acids. The ends were cut back, 4 bases at V and 1 base at J, with 10 bases in the middle. Germline V CDR1 and CDR2: PRHDT, FYEKMQ (reference sequence). This chain's CDR3 is CASSSLGGNTEAFF. In DNA, the CDR3 is TGTGCCAGCAGCTCCCTCGGGGGGAACACTGAAGCTTTCTTT.

CDR3 region: CASSAPAGGAGYGYTF. For the CDR3, the DNA is TGTGCCAGCAGCGCCCCGGCGGGGGGCGCTGGCTATGGCTACACCTTC. This chain connects TRBV9 to TRBJ1-2; D is perhaps TRBD1 (6 bases). V lost 3 bases, J lost 4 bases, and 19 bases lay in between. Germline V gene sequence: CDR1 SGDLS, CDR2 YYNGEE. This CDR3 region has 16 residues.

The chain employs TRBV6-5 and TRBJ1-3; 7 bases agree with TRBD1. This CDR3 is built from 15 residues. Trimming removed 0 bases from V and 2 bases from J; junction bases left unmatched: 1. Germline lookup yields CDR1 MNHEY and CDR2 SVGAGI. The CDR3 bases are TGTGCCAGCAGTTACTCTGGGACAGCTGGAAACACCATATATTTT. This translates into CASSYSGTAGNTIYF.

The chain uses TRBV2 and TRBJ1-5; D gene uncertain. Germline CDR1 is SNHLY and CDR2 is FYNNEI. The CDR3 contains 14 residues. Trimming removed 3 bases from V and 4 bases from J, with 10 bases in between. The CDR3 DNA reads as TGTGCCAGCAGTGATTTTGGGCTAAATCAGCCCCAGCATTTT. It codes for CASSDFGLNQPQHF.

This chain connects TRBV19 to TRBJ1-2; weak D call: TRBD1 (6 bases). Per germline, CDR1 LNHDA and CDR2 SQIVND (reference sequence). The CDR3 is 13 residues long. Between the trimmed V and J ends, which lost 9 bases and 5 bases, there was a span of 16 bases. In nucleotides, the CDR3 is TGTGCCAGCCACCGGACAGCGCTTTATGGCTACACCTTC. As protein: CASHRTALYGYTF.

This clone was observed a single time. The rearrangement uses TRBV5-1 and TRBJ2-1; 10 nucleotides line up with TRBD2. This CDR3 is 16 amino acids long. The germline V gene has CDR1 SGHRS and CDR2 YFSETQ. The V gene end was trimmed by 3 bases and the J gene end by 3 bases; junction bases not matched to a gene: 6. The CDR3 coding sequence is TGCGCCAGCAGCTGGTTAACTAGCGGGAACTACAATGAGCAGTTCTTC. It yields the protein CASSWLTSGNYNEQFF.

The chain carries TRBV27 and TRBJ1-3; 7 nucleotides agree with TRBD1. With V trimmed by 1 base and J by 6 bases, 12 bases remained unmatched. Germline V gene data show CDR1 as MNHEY and CDR2 as SMNVEV (reference sequence). The CDR3 totals 17 residues. This CDR3 is CASSLLGQTTSENTIYF. The CDR3 DNA reads as TGTGCCAGCAGTTTATTGGGACAGACTACATCGGAAAACACCATATATTTT.